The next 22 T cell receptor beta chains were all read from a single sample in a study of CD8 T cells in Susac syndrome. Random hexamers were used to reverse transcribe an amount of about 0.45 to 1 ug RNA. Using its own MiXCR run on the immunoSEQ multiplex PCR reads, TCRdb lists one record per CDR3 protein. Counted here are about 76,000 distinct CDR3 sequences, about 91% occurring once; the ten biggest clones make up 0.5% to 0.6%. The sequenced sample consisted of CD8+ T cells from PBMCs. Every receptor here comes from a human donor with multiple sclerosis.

The CDR3, as DNA: TGTGCCAGCAGTGTTCACACTAGCGGGGGTGCAGATACGCAGTATTTT. Translation gives CASSVHTSGGADTQYF. This chain uses TRBV2 with TRBJ2-3; 11 bases are shared with TRBD2. Germline trimming cut 4 bases from V and 4 bases from J; bases unmatched to any gene: 7. The CDR3 spans 16 residues. CDR1 SNHLY and CDR2 FYNNEI come from the germline V gene.

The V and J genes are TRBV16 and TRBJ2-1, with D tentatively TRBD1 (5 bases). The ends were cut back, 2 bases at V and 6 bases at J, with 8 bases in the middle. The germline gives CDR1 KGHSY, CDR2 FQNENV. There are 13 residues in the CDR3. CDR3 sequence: CASSQGAINEQFF. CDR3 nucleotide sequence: TGTGCCAGCAGCCAAGGGGCCATCAATGAGCAGTTCTTC. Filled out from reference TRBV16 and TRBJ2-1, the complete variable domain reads GEEVAQTPKHLVRGEGQKAKLYCAPIKGHSYVFWYQQVLKNEFKFLISFQNENVFDETGMPKERFSAKCLPNSPCSLEIQATKLEDSAVYFCASSQGAINEQFFGPGTRLTVL.

The CDR3 loop reads CASSSDYADTQYF. The DNA of the CDR3 is TGTGCCAGCAGCTCCGACTACGCAGATACGCAGTATTTT. V usage is TRBV7-6 and J usage is TRBJ2-3; D may be TRBD2 (5 bases). CDR3 size: 13 residues. CDR1 is SGHVS, CDR2 FNYEAQ, per germline. The ends were cut back, 4 bases at V and 4 bases at J, with 9 bases in the middle.

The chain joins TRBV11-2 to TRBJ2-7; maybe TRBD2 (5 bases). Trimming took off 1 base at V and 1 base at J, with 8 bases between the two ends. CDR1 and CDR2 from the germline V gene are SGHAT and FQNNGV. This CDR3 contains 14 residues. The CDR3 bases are TGTGCCAGCAGCTTAGTTTCGGGGTCCTACGAGCAGTACTTC. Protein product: CASSLVSGSYEQYF.

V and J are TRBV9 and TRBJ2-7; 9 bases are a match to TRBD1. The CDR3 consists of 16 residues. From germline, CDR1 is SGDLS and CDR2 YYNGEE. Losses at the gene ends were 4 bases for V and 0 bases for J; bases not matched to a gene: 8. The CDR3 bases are TGTGCCAGCAGCCCAGGGACAGGGATGGACTCCTACGAGCAGTACTTC. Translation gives CASSPGTGMDSYEQYF.

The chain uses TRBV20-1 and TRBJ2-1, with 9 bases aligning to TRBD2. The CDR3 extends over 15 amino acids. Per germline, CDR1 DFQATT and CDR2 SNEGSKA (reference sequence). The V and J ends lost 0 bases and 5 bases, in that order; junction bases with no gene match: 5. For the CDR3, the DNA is TGCAGTGCTAGAGATCTGGCTAGCGGGAACAATGAGCAGTTCTTC. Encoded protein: CSARDLASGNNEQFF.

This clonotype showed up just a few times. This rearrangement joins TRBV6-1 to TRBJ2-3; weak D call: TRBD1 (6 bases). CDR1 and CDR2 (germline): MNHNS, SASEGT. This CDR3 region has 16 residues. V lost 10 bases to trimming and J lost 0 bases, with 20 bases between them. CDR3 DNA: TGTGCCACCCACCCGTGGGGGCAAACGAGCACAGATACGCAGTATTTT. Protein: CATHPWGQTSTDTQYF.

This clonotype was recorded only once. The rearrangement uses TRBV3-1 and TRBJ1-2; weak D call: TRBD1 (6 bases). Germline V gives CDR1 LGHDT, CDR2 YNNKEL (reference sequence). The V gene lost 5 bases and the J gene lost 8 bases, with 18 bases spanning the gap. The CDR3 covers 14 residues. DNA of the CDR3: TGTGCCAGCAGCGACCGGACAGAACAAGTGGGCTACACCTTC. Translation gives CASSDRTEQVGYTF.

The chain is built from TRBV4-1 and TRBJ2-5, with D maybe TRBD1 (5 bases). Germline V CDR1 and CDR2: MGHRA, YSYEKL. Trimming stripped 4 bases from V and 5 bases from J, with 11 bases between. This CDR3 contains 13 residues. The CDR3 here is CASSPVPGETQYF. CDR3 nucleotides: TGCGCCAGCAGCCCTGTCCCAGGGGAGACCCAGTACTTC.

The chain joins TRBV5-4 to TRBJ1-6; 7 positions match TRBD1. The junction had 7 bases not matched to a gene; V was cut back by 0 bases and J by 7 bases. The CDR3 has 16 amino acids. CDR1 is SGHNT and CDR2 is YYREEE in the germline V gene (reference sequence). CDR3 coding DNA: TGTGCCAGCAGCTTGGCGTCAGGGGGATTCAATTCACCCCTCCACTTT. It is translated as CASSLASGGFNSPLHF. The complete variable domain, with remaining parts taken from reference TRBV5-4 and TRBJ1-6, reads ETGVTQSPTHLIKTRGQQVTLRCSSQSGHNTVSWYQQALGQGPQFIFQYYREEENGRGNFPPRFSGLQFPNYSSELNVNALELDDSALYLCASSLASGGFNSPLHFGNGTRLTVT.

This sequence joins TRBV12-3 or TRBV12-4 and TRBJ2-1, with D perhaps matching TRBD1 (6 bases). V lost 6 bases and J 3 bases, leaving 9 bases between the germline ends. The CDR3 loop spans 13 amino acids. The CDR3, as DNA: TGTGCCAGCAGGGACAGAGTCTACAATGAGCAGTTCTTC. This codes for CASRDRVYNEQFF.

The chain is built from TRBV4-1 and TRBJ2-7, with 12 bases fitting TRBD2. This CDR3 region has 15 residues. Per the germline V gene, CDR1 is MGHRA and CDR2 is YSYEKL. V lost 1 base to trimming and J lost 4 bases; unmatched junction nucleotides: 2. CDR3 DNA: TGCGCCAGCAGCCAAGGAGGACTAGCGGGGTACGAGCAGTACTTC. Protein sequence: CASSQGGLAGYEQYF.

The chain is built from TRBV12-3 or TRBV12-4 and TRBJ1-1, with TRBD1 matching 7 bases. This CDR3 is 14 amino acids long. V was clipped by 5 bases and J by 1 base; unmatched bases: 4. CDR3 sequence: CASSLRDRNTEAFF. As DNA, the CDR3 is TGTGCCAGCAGTCTCCGGGACAGGAACACTGAAGCTTTCTTT.

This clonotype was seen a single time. CDR3 protein: CASSQILSAGNYEQYF. In nucleotides, the CDR3 is TGTGCCAGCAGCCAAATTCTATCCGCGGGAAACTACGAGCAGTACTTC. The chain recombines TRBV3-1 with TRBJ2-7, with D tentatively TRBD2 (6 bases). The ends were cut back, 2 bases at V and 3 bases at J, with 17 bases in the middle. Germline CDR1 reads LGHDT; CDR2 reads YNNKEL (reference sequence). The CDR3 has 16 residues.

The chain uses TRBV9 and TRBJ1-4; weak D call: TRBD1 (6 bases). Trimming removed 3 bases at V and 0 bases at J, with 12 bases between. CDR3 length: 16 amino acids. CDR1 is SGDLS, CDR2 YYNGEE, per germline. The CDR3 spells CASSAGGPATNEKLFF. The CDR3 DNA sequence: TGTGCCAGCAGCGCCGGGGGGCCGGCAACTAATGAAAAACTGTTTTTT.

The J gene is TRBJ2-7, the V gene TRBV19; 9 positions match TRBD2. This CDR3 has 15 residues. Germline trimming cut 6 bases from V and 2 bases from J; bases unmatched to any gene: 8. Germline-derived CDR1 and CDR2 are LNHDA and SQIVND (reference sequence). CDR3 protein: CASSAIAGAPYEQYF. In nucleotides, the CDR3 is TGTGCCAGTAGCGCCATAGCGGGAGCTCCCTACGAGCAGTACTTC.

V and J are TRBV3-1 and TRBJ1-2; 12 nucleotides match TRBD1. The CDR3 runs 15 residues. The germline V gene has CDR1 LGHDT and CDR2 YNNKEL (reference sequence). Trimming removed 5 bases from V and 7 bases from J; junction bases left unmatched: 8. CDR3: CASSTPGQGAVGYTF. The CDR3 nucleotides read TGTGCCAGCAGCACTCCGGGACAGGGGGCTGTTGGCTACACCTTC.

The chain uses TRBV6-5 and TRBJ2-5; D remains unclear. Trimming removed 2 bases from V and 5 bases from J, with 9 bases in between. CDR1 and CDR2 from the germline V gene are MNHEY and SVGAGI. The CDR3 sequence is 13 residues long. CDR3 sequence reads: CASSYGVGETQYF. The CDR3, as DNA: TGTGCCAGCAGTTACGGGGTTGGGGAGACCCAGTACTTC.

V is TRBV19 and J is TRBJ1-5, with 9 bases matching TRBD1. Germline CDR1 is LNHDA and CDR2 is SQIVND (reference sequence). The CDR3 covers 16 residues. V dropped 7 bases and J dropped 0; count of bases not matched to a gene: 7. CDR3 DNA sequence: TGTGCCAGTATAACAGGGGGCGCGGATAGCAATCAGCCCCAGCATTTT. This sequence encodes CASITGGADSNQPQHF.

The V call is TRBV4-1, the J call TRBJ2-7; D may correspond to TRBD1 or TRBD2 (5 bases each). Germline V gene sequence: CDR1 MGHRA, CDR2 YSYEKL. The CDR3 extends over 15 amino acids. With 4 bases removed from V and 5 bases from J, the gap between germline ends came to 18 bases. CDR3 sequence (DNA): TGCGCCAGCAGCCCCCGGGGCGGTAGAGTCAACGAGCAGTACTTC. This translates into CASSPRGGRVNEQYF.

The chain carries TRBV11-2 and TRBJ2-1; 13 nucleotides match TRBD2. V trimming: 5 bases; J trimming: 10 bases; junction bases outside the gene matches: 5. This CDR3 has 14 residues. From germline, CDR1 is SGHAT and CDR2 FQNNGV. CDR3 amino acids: CASSVPGLAGEQFF. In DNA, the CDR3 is TGTGCCAGCAGCGTACCGGGACTAGCGGGGGAGCAGTTCTTC.

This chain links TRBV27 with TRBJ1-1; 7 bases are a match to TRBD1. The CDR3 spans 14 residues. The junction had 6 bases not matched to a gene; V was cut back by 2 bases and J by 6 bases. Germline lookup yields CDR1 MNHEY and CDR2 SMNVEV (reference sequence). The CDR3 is CASSLRGHGAEAFF. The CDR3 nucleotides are TGTGCCAGCAGTTTAAGGGGGCATGGGGCTGAAGCTTTCTTT.